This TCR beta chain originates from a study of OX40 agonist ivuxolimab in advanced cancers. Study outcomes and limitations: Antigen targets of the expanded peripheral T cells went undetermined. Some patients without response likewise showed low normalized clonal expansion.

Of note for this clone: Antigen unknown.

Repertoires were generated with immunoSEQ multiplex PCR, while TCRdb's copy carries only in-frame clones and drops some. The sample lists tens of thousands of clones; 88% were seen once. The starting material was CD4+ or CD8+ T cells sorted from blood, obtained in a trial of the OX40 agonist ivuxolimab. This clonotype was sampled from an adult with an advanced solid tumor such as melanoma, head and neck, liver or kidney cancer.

The CDR3 nucleotides are TGTGCCAGCACCCTTACAGGGGGGGATACGCAGTATTTT. Its translation is CASTLTGGDTQYF. V usage is TRBV5-5 and J usage is TRBJ2-3; TRBD1 matches at 8 bases. This CDR3 spans 13 amino acids. Germline CDR1 and CDR2: SGHKS and YYEKEE (reference sequence). V shed 6 bases and J 6 bases; nucleotides not matched to a gene: 6.